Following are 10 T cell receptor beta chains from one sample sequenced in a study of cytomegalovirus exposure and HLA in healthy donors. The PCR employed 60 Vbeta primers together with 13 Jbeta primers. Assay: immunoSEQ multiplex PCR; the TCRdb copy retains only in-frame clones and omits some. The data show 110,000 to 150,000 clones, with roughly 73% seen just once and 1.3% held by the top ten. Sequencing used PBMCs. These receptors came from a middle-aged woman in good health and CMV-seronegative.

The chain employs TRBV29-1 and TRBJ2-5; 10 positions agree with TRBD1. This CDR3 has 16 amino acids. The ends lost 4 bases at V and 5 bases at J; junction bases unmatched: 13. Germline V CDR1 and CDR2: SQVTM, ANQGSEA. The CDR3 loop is CSVAGTGAPGGETQYF. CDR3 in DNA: TGCAGCGTTGCCGGGACAGGGGCGCCTGGGGGGGAGACCCAGTACTTC.

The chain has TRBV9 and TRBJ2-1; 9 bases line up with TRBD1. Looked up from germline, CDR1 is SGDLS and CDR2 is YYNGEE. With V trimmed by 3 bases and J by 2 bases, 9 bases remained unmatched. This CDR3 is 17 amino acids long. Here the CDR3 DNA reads TGTGCCAGCAGCGCTACTCCGGACAGGGGCCCCTACAATGAGCAGTTCTTC. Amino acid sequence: CASSATPDRGPYNEQFF.

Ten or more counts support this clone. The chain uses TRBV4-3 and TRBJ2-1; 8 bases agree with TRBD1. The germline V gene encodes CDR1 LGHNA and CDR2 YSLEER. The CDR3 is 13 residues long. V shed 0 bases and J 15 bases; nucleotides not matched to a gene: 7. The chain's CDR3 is CASSQDLRDRSFF. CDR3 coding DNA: TGCGCCAGCAGCCAAGATTTACGGGACAGGTCGTTCTTC.

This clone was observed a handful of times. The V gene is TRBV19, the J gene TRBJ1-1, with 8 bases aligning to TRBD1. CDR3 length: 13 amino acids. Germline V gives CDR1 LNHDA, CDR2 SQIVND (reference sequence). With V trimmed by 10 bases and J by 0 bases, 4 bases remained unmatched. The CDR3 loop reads CATKDRVNTEAFF. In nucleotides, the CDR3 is TGTGCCACTAAGGACAGGGTGAACACTGAAGCTTTCTTT.

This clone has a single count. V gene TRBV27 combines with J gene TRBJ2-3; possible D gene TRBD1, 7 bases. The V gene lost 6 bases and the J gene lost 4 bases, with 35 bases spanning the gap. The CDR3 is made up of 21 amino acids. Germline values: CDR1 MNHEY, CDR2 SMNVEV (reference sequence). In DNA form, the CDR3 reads TGTGCCAGCAGGAACAGGGGACACGGGCCCCAATCCCCATCGGGAGCAGATACGCAGTATTTT. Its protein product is CASRNRGHGPQSPSGADTQYF.

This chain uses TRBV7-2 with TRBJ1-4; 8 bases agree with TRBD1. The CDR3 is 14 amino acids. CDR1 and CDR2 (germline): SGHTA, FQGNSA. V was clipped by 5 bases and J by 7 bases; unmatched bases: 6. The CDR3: CASSLGTGGEKLFF. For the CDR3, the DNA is TGTGCCAGCAGCCTAGGGACAGGAGGTGAAAAACTGTTTTTT. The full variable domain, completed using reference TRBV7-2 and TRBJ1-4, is GAGVSQSPSNKVTEKGKDVELRCDPISGHTALYWYRQSLGQGLEFLIYFQGNSAPDKSGLPSDRFSAERTGGSVSTLTIQRTQQEDSAVYLCASSLGTGGEKLFFGSGTQLSVL.

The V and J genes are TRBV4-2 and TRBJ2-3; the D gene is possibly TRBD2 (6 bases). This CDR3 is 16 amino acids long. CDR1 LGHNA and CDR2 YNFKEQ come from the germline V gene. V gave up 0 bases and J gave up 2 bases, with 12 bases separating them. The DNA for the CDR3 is TGTGCCAGCAGCCAAGATGTTCGCGGGGCCACAGATACGCAGTATTTT. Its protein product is CASSQDVRGATDTQYF.

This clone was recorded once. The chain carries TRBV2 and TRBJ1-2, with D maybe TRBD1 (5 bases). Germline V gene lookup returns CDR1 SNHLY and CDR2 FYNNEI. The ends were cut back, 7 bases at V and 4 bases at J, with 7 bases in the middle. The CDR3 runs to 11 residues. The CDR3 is CASTGGYGYTF. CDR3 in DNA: TGTGCCAGCACCGGGGGCTATGGCTACACCTTC.

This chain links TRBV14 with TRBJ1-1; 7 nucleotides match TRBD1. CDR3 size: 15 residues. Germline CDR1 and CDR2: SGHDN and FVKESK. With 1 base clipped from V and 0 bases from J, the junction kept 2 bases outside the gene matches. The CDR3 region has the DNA TGTGCCAGCAGCCAAGGGGGACAGTTGAACACTGAAGCTTTCTTT. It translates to CASSQGGQLNTEAFF.

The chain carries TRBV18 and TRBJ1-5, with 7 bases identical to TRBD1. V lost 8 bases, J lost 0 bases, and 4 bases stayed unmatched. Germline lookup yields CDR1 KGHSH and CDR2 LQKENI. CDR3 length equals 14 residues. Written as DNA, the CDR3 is TGTGCCAGCGCGCGGGACAGTAGCAATCAGCCCCAGCATTTT. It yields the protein CASARDSSNQPQHF.